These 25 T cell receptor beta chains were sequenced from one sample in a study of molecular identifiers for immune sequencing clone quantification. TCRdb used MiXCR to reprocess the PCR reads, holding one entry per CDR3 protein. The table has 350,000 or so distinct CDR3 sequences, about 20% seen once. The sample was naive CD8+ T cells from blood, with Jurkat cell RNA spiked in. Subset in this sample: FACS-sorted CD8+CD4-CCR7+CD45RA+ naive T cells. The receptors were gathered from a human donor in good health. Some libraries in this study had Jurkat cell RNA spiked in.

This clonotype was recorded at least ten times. CDR3 region: CASSLRGVQETQYF. The CDR3 DNA reads as TGTGCCAGCAGTTTACGGGGGGTCCAAGAGACCCAGTACTTC. The chain couples TRBV27 to TRBJ2-5; 7 nucleotides align to TRBD2. Losses at the gene ends were 2 bases for V and 1 base for J; bases not matched to a gene: 1. Germline V CDR1 and CDR2: MNHEY, SMNVEV (reference sequence). This CDR3 is built from 14 residues.

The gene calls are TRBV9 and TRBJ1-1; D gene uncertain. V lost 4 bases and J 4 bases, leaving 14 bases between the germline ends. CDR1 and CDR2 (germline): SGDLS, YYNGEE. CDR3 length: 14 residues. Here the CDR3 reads CASSSGIMGTEAFF. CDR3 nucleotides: TGTGCCAGCAGCTCGGGCATTATGGGCACTGAAGCTTTCTTT.

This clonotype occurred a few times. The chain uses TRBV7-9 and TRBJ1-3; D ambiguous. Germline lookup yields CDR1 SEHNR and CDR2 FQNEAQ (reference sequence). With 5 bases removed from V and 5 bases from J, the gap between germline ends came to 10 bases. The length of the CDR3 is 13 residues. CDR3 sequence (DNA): TGTGCCAGCAGCATCCCTCGGAGAAACACCATATATTTT. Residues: CASSIPRRNTIYF.

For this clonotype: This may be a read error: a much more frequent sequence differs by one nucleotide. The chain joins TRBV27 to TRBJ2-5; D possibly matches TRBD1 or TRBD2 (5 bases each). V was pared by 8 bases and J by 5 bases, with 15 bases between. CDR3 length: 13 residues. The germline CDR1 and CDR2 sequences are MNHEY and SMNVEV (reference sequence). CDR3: CASGSKEGETQYF. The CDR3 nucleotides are TGTGCCAGCGGTTCAAAAGAGGGGGAGACCCAGTACTTC.

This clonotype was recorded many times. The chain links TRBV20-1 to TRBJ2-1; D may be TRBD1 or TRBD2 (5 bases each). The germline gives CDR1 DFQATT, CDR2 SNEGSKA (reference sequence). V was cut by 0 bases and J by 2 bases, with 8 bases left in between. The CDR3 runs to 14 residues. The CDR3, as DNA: TGCAGTGCTAGAGACGGGACCACCTACAATGAGCAGTTCTTC. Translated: CSARDGTTYNEQFF.

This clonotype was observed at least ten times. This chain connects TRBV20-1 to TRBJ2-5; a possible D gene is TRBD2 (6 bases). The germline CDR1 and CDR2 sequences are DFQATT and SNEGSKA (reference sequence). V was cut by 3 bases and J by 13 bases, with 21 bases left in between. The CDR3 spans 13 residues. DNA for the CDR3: TGCAGTGCTAGTATTGGGTCAGCGGGCCACCTGTACTTC. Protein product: CSASIGSAGHLYF.

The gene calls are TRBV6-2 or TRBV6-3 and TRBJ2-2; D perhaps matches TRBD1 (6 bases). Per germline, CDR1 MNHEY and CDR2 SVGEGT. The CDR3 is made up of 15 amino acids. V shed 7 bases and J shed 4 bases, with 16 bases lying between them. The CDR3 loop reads CASTLDRTGTGELFF. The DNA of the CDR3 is TGTGCCAGCACCCTCGACAGGACGGGCACCGGGGAGCTGTTTTTT.

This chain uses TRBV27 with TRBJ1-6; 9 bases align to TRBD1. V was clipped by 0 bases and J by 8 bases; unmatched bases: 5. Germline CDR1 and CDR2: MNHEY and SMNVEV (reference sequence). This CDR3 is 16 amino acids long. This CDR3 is CASSLSEGQGYSPLHF. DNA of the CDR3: TGTGCCAGCAGTTTATCGGAGGGACAGGGTTATTCACCCCTCCACTTT.

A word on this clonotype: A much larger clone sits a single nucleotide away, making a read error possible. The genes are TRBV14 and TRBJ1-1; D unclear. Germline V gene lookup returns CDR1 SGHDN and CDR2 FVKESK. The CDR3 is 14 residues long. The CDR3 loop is CASRPLFPNTVAFF. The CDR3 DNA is TGTGCCAGCAGGCCCCTGTTTCCTAACACTGTAGCTTTCTTT.

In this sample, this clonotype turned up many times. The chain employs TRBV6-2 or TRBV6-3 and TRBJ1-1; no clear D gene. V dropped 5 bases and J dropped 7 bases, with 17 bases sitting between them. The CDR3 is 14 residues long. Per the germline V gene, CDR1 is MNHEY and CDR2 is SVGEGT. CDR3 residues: CASSNRAGGSEAFF. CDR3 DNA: TGTGCCAGCAGTAACCGGGCCGGTGGCAGTGAAGCTTTCTTT.

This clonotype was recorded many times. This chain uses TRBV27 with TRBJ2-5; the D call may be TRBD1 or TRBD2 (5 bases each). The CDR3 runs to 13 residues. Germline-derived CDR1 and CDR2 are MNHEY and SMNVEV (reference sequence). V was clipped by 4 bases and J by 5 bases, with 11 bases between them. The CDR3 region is CASSSKEGETQYF. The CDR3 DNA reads TGTGCCAGCAGTTCAAAAGAGGGGGAGACCCAGTACTTC.

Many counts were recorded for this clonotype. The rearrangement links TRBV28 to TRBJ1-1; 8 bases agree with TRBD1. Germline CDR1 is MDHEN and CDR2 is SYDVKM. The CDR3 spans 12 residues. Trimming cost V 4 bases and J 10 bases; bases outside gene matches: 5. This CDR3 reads CASSSRTGRAFF. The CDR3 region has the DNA TGTGCCAGCAGTTCTAGGACAGGGCGAGCTTTCTTT. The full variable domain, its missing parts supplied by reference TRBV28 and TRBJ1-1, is DVKVTQSSRYLVKRTGEKVFLECVQDMDHENMFWYRQDPGLGLRLIYFSYDVKMKEKGDIPEGYSVSREKKERFSLILESASTNQTSMYLCASSSRTGRAFFGQGTRLTVV.

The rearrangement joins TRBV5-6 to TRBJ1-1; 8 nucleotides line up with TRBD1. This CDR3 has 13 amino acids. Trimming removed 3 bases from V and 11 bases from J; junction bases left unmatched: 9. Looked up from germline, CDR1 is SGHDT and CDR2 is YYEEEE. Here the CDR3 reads CASSSLLDRVAFF. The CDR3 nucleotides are TGTGCCAGCAGCTCCCTGCTGGACAGGGTCGCTTTCTTT.

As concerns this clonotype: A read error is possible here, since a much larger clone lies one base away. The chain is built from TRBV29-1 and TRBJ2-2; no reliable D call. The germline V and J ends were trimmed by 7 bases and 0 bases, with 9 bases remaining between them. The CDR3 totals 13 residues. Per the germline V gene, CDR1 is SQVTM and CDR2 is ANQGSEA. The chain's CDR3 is CSADGSNTGELFF. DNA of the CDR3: TGCAGCGCTGATGGCTCGAACACCGGGGAGCTGTTTTTT.

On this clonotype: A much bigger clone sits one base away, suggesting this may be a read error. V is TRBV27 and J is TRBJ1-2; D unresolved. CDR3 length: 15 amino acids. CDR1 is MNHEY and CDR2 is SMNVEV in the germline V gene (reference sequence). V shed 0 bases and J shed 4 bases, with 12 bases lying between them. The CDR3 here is CASSLSALGPYGYTF. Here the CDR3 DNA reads TGTGCCAGCAGTTTATCCGCTTTGGGCCCCTATGGCTACACCTTC.

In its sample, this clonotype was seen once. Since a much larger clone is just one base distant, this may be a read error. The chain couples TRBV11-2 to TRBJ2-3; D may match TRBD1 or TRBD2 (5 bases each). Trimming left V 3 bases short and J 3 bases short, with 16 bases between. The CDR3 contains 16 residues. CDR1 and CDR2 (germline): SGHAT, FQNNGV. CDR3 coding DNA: TGTGCCAGCAGCTTGGATGTGAGGGGTTTAACAGATACGCAGTATTTT. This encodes CASSLDVRGLTDTQYF.

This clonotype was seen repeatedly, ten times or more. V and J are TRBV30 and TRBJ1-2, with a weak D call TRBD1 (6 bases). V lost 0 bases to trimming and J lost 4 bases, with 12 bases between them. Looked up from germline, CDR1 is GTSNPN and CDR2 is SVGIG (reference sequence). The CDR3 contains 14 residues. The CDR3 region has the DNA TGTGCCTGGAGTGTTGGGGGGGCCAGCTATGGCTACACCTTC. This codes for CAWSVGGASYGYTF.

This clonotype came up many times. This chain's CDR3 is CASSSTGGVDTQYF. The CDR3 DNA is TGTGCCAGCAGTTCGACAGGGGGCGTAGATACGCAGTATTTT. V usage is TRBV12-3 or TRBV12-4 and J usage is TRBJ2-3; TRBD1 agrees at 10 bases. This CDR3 comprises 14 residues. The V and J ends lost 4 bases and 5 bases, in that order; junction bases with no gene match: 3.

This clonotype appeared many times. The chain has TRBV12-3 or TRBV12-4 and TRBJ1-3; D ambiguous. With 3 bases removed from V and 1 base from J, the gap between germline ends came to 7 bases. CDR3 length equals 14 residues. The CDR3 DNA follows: TGTGCCAGCAGTTTCGGCGTATCTGGAAACACCATATATTTT. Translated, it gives CASSFGVSGNTIYF.

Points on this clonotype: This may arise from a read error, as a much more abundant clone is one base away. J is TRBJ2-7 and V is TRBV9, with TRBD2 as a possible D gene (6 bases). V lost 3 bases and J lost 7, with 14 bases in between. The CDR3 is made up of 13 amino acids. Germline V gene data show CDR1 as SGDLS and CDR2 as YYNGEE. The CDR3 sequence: CASSDTLAGEQYF. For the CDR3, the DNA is TGTGCCAGCAGCGATACACTAGCCGGGGAGCAGTACTTC.

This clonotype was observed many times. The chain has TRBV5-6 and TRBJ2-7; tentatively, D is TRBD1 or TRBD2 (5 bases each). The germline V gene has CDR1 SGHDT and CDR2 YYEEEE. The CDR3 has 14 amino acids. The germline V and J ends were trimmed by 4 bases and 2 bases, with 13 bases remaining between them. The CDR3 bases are TGTGCCAGCAGCCTAGGGACCGAAACCTACGAGCAGTACTTC. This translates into CASSLGTETYEQYF. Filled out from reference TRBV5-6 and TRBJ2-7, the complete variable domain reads DAGVTQSPTHLIKTRGQQVTLRCSPKSGHDTVSWYQQALGQGPQFIFQYYEEEERQRGNFPDRFSGHQFPNYSSELNVNALLLGDSALYLCASSLGTETYEQYFGPGTRLTVT.

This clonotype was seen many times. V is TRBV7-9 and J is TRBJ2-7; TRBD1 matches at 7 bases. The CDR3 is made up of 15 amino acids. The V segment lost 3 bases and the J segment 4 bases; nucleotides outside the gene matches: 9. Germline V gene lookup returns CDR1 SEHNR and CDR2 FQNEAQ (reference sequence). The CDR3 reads CASSFPTGRPYEQYF. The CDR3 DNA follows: TGTGCCAGCAGCTTCCCGACAGGGCGCCCTTACGAGCAGTACTTC.

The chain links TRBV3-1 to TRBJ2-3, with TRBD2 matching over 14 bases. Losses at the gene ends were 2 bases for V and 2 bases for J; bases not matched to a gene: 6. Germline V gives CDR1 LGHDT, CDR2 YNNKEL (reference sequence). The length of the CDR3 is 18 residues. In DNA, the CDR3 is TGTGCCAGCAGCCAAAATGGACTAGCGGGGGGCCCCACAGATACGCAGTATTTT. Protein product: CASSQNGLAGGPTDTQYF.

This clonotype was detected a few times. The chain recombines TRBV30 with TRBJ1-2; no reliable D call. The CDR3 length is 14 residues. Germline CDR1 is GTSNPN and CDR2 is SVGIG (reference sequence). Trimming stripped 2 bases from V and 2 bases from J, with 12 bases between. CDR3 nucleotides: TGTGCCTGGAGTTTTAACGCAGCCAACTATGGCTACACCTTC. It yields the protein CAWSFNAANYGYTF.

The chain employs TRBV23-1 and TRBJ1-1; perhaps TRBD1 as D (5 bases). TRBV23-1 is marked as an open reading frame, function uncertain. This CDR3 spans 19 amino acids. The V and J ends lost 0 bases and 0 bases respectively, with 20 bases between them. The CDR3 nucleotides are TGCGCCAGCAGTCAATCGCCCGGCCCGGGGGAACTGATGAACACTGAAGCTTTCTTT. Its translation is CASSQSPGPGELMNTEAFF.